This is a list of T cell receptor beta chains from one sample in a study of spatial heterogeneity in lung cancer. TCRdb ran MiXCR on the 5' RACE reads and lists one entry per CDR3 protein. This sample has approximately 40,000 distinct CDR3 sequences; 4% to 6% occur once, and the top ten carry about 30%. This material consisted of PBMCs, taken at surgery. These receptor sequences come from a female donor with early-stage non-small cell lung cancer. Each CDR3 is given with its conserved first and last residue. Fields, in order: clone size, V gene, J gene, D gene, CDR3 protein, CDR3 DNA. A D gene is named only where the DNA matches it firmly. Where a row states a size, it is once, few, many or the class of an expanded clone; other rows omit it.

abundance: -; v_gene: TRBV28; j_gene: TRBJ1-5; d_gene: -; CDR3aa: CASSGDSDTQHF; CDR3nt: TGTGCCAGCAGTGGGGACTCAGATACGCAGCATTTT
abundance: many; v_gene: TRBV4-3; j_gene: TRBJ2-1; d_gene: -; CDR3aa: CASSQDPGGRNNEQFF; CDR3nt: TGCGCCAGCAGCCAAGATCCCGGGGGGCGAAACAATGAGCAGTTCTTC
abundance: many; v_gene: TRBV7-2; j_gene: TRBJ2-4; d_gene: TRBD1; CDR3aa: CASSFRDRAPPAKNIQYF; CDR3nt: TGTGCCAGCAGCTTCAGGGACAGGGCCCCTCCAGCCAAAAACATTCAGTACTTC
abundance: many; v_gene: TRBV14; j_gene: TRBJ2-3; d_gene: TRBD2; CDR3aa: CASSQGSSGGTMAQYF; CDR3nt: TGTGCCAGCAGCCAAGGTTCTAGCGGGGGGACAATGGCGCAGTATTTT
abundance: many; v_gene: TRBV5-1; j_gene: TRBJ2-3; d_gene: -; CDR3aa: CASSLATGQSRADTQYF; CDR3nt: TGCGCCAGCAGCTTGGCCACAGGGCAGTCCCGTGCAGATACGCAGTATTTT
abundance: many; v_gene: TRBV5-1; j_gene: TRBJ2-7; d_gene: -; CDR3aa: CASSLAGDYYEQYF; CDR3nt: TGCGCCAGCAGCTTGGCAGGGGACTATTACGAGCAGTACTTC
abundance: many; v_gene: TRBV6-5; j_gene: TRBJ2-5; d_gene: TRBD2; CDR3aa: CASSYSPSGGQETQYF; CDR3nt: TGTGCCAGCAGTTACTCCCCCTCGGGGGGGCAAGAGACCCAGTACTTC
abundance: -; v_gene: TRBV11-2; j_gene: TRBJ1-5; d_gene: -; CDR3aa: CASSLITGPNQPQHF; CDR3nt: TGTGCCAGCAGCCTGATTACGGGCCCCAATCAGCCCCAGCATTTT
abundance: many; v_gene: TRBV7-9; j_gene: TRBJ2-5; d_gene: -; CDR3aa: CASSPTQETQYF; CDR3nt: TGTGCCAGCAGTCCCACTCAAGAGACCCAGTACTTC
abundance: -; v_gene: TRBV4-1; j_gene: TRBJ1-2; d_gene: -; CDR3aa: CASSQGTGRFSYYGCTF; CDR3nt: TGCGCCAGCAGCCAAGGAACAGGGCGATTCTCGTACTATGGCTGCACCTTC
abundance: -; v_gene: TRBV6-2/TRBV6-3; j_gene: TRBJ1-1; d_gene: -; CDR3aa: CASRDWGTEAFF; CDR3nt: TGTGCCAGCAGGGACTGGGGCACTGAAGCTTTCTTT
abundance: many; v_gene: TRBV20-1; j_gene: TRBJ2-2; d_gene: TRBD2; CDR3aa: CSARPSGSGAGELFF; CDR3nt: TGCAGTGCTAGGCCTAGCGGGAGTGGCGCCGGGGAGCTGTTTTTT
abundance: -; v_gene: TRBV29-1; j_gene: TRBJ2-5; d_gene: -; CDR3aa: CSVEGKDHKISQETQYF; CDR3nt: TGCAGCGTTGAAGGAAAGGACCACAAAATCAGCCAAGAGACCCAGTACTTC
abundance: many; v_gene: TRBV11-2; j_gene: TRBJ2-1; d_gene: -; CDR3aa: CASSLLRGRTYNEQFF; CDR3nt: TGTGCCAGCAGCTTACTTCGGGGGCGCACCTACAATGAGCAGTTCTTC
abundance: many; v_gene: TRBV30; j_gene: TRBJ1-4; d_gene: -; CDR3aa: CAWGHRDGEKLFF; CDR3nt: TGTGCCTGGGGCCACAGGGACGGTGAAAAACTGTTTTTT
abundance: many; v_gene: TRBV12-3/TRBV12-4; j_gene: TRBJ1-4; d_gene: TRBD1; CDR3aa: CASSHPGTGREEKLFF; CDR3nt: TGTGCCAGCAGTCACCCCGGGACAGGGAGGGAGGAAAAACTGTTTTTT
abundance: many; v_gene: TRBV20-1; j_gene: TRBJ2-7; d_gene: TRBD2; CDR3aa: CSAGLAARINEQYF; CDR3nt: TGCAGTGCTGGACTAGCCGCTCGGATAAACGAGCAGTACTTC
abundance: many; v_gene: TRBV6-5; j_gene: TRBJ2-2; d_gene: -; CDR3aa: CASSYRRSTGELFF; CDR3nt: TGTGCCAGCAGTTACCGGCGGTCCACCGGGGAGCTGTTTTTT
abundance: many; v_gene: TRBV15; j_gene: TRBJ2-2; d_gene: -; CDR3aa: CATSRESGELFF; CDR3nt: TGTGCCACCAGCAGAGAGAGCGGGGAGCTGTTTTTT
abundance: many; v_gene: TRBV9; j_gene: TRBJ1-2; d_gene: -; CDR3aa: CASSVDGRANYGYTF; CDR3nt: TGTGCCAGCAGCGTAGATGGCAGAGCTAACTATGGCTACACCTTC
abundance: few; v_gene: TRBV7-9; j_gene: TRBJ2-5; d_gene: -; CDR3aa: CASSPTGVETQYF; CDR3nt: TGTGCCAGCAGCCCCACGGGTGTTGAGACCCAGTACTTC
abundance: -; v_gene: TRBV4-1; j_gene: TRBJ1-2; d_gene: -; CDR3aa: CASSQGIRPYSYTF; CDR3nt: TGCGCCAGCAGCCAAGGTATCAGGCCCTATAGCTACACCTTC
abundance: many; v_gene: TRBV7-2; j_gene: TRBJ1-6; d_gene: -; CDR3aa: CASSLTRDTLYNSPLHF; CDR3nt: TGTGCCAGCAGCCTTACCCGGGACACTCTTTATAATTCACCCCTCCACTTT
abundance: many; v_gene: TRBV5-6; j_gene: TRBJ2-3; d_gene: -; CDR3aa: CASINLGGIWDSTDTQYF; CDR3nt: TGTGCCAGCATCAATCTAGGGGGGATTTGGGATAGCACAGATACGCAGTATTTT
abundance: many; v_gene: TRBV7-2; j_gene: TRBJ2-3; d_gene: -; CDR3aa: CASSLAGGIDTQYF; CDR3nt: TGTGCCAGCAGCTTAGCGGGAGGTATAGATACGCAGTATTTT
abundance: many; v_gene: TRBV29-1; j_gene: TRBJ2-5; d_gene: TRBD1; CDR3aa: CSVEGGTGVEETQYF; CDR3nt: TGCAGCGTTGAAGGGGGGACAGGGGTGGAAGAGACCCAGTACTTC
abundance: many; v_gene: TRBV9; j_gene: TRBJ2-5; d_gene: -; CDR3aa: CASSVGSKETQYF; CDR3nt: TGTGCCAGCAGCGTGGGTAGTAAAGAGACCCAGTACTTC
abundance: many; v_gene: TRBV4-2; j_gene: TRBJ2-5; d_gene: -; CDR3aa: CASSQGLLRAQETQYF; CDR3nt: TGTGCCAGCAGCCAAGGCCTCCTTAGAGCGCAAGAGACCCAGTACTTC
abundance: few; v_gene: TRBV9; j_gene: TRBJ2-1; d_gene: TRBD1; CDR3aa: CASATTGAPYNEQFF; CDR3nt: TGTGCCAGCGCAACGACAGGGGCCCCCTACAATGAGCAGTTCTTC
abundance: few; v_gene: TRBV2; j_gene: TRBJ2-1; d_gene: TRBD2; CDR3aa: CASSVGRGLAGMDEQFF; CDR3nt: TGTGCCAGCAGTGTCGGCCGCGGACTAGCGGGAATGGATGAGCAGTTCTTC
abundance: many; v_gene: TRBV20-1; j_gene: TRBJ2-2; d_gene: -; CDR3aa: CSARFANTGELFF; CDR3nt: TGCAGTGCTAGGTTTGCGAACACCGGGGAGCTGTTTTTT
abundance: few; v_gene: TRBV19; j_gene: TRBJ1-1; d_gene: TRBD1; CDR3aa: CASSIGGQGEAFF; CDR3nt: TGTGCCAGTAGTATAGGCGGACAGGGAGAAGCTTTCTTT
abundance: many; v_gene: TRBV14; j_gene: TRBJ2-5; d_gene: -; CDR3aa: CASSQVQASRGVETQYF; CDR3nt: TGTGCCAGCAGCCAAGTCCAAGCGTCGCGAGGGGTGGAGACCCAGTACTTC
abundance: many; v_gene: TRBV6-2/TRBV6-3; j_gene: TRBJ1-5; d_gene: -; CDR3aa: CAAARRSNQPQHF; CDR3nt: TGTGCCGCGGCGCGCCGGAGCAATCAGCCCCAGCATTTT
abundance: many; v_gene: TRBV20-1; j_gene: TRBJ2-5; d_gene: TRBD2; CDR3aa: CSAILSGQETQYF; CDR3nt: TGCAGTGCTATCCTTAGCGGGCAAGAGACCCAGTACTTC
abundance: many; v_gene: TRBV20-1; j_gene: TRBJ1-5; d_gene: -; CDR3aa: CSASTGSGQPQHF; CDR3nt: TGCAGTGCTTCTACAGGTAGCGGTCAGCCCCAGCATTTT
abundance: -; v_gene: TRBV21-1; j_gene: TRBJ2-5; d_gene: -; CDR3aa: CASSRDSCETQYF; CDR3nt: TGTGCCAGCAGCCGGGACTCTTGCGAGACCCAGTACTTC
abundance: -; v_gene: TRBV5-1; j_gene: TRBJ2-7; d_gene: -; CDR3aa: CASSFSRGYEQYF; CDR3nt: TGCGCCAGCAGCTTTTCTCGAGGGTACGAGCAGTACTTC
abundance: many; v_gene: TRBV29-1; j_gene: TRBJ2-3; d_gene: TRBD2; CDR3aa: CSVLAGGTDTQYF; CDR3nt: TGCAGCGTACTAGCGGGGGGCACAGATACGCAGTATTTT
abundance: many; v_gene: TRBV20-1; j_gene: TRBJ2-3; d_gene: -; CDR3aa: CSAPWGAGWTDTQYF; CDR3nt: TGCAGTGCTCCCTGGGGGGCAGGGTGGACAGATACGCAGTATTTT
abundance: many; v_gene: TRBV30; j_gene: TRBJ2-1; d_gene: TRBD2; CDR3aa: CAWSVPSGGLHEQFF; CDR3nt: TGTGCCTGGAGTGTACCTAGCGGGGGTTTACATGAGCAGTTCTTC
abundance: many; v_gene: TRBV2; j_gene: TRBJ1-1; d_gene: -; CDR3aa: CASSVEGRTTEAFF; CDR3nt: TGTGCCAGCAGTGTAGAAGGGAGGACCACTGAAGCTTTCTTT
abundance: -; v_gene: TRBV9; j_gene: TRBJ2-1; d_gene: -; CDR3aa: CASSVPASNEQFF; CDR3nt: TGTGCCAGCAGCGTACCCGCCTCCAATGAGCAGTTCTTC
abundance: many; v_gene: TRBV20-1; j_gene: TRBJ2-1; d_gene: TRBD2; CDR3aa: CSARGAGLSYNEQFF; CDR3nt: TGCAGTGCTAGGGGAGCGGGGCTCTCCTACAATGAGCAGTTCTTC
abundance: many; v_gene: TRBV6-2/TRBV6-3; j_gene: TRBJ2-7; d_gene: TRBD2; CDR3aa: CASRPSGRPSYEQYF; CDR3nt: TGTGCCAGCAGACCTAGCGGGAGGCCCTCCTACGAGCAGTACTTC
abundance: -; v_gene: TRBV27; j_gene: TRBJ2-7; d_gene: -; CDR3aa: CASSSGTAEYEQYF; CDR3nt: TGTGCCAGCAGTTCCGGGACCGCGGAATACGAGCAGTACTTC
abundance: few; v_gene: TRBV19; j_gene: TRBJ2-5; d_gene: -; CDR3aa: CASSIDHWRQGGSETQYF; CDR3nt: TGTGCCAGTAGTATAGATCACTGGCGGCAGGGGGGATCAGAGACCCAGTACTTC
abundance: many; v_gene: TRBV7-9; j_gene: TRBJ2-4; d_gene: -; CDR3aa: CASSLGPGVDGNIQYF; CDR3nt: TGTGCCAGCAGCTTAGGTCCGGGGGTAGACGGAAACATTCAGTACTTC
abundance: many; v_gene: TRBV5-1; j_gene: TRBJ2-2; d_gene: -; CDR3aa: CASSLAMERRTGELFF; CDR3nt: TGCGCCAGCAGCTTGGCCATGGAAAGGAGGACCGGGGAGCTGTTTTTT
abundance: many; v_gene: TRBV6-1; j_gene: TRBJ2-1; d_gene: TRBD2; CDR3aa: CASSTWTSGSHNEQFF; CDR3nt: TGTGCCAGCAGTACCTGGACTAGCGGGAGTCACAATGAGCAGTTCTTC
abundance: many; v_gene: TRBV7-2; j_gene: TRBJ1-6; d_gene: -; CDR3aa: CASSLWTVSPLHF; CDR3nt: TGTGCCAGCAGCCTCTGGACTGTTTCACCCCTCCACTTT
abundance: -; v_gene: TRBV6-6; j_gene: TRBJ1-5; d_gene: -; CDR3aa: CASRYWTANQPQHF; CDR3nt: TGTGCCAGCAGGTACTGGACAGCGAATCAGCCCCAGCATTTT
abundance: many; v_gene: TRBV24-1; j_gene: TRBJ2-1; d_gene: TRBD2; CDR3aa: CATSGSSYNEQFF; CDR3nt: TGTGCCACTAGCGGGAGCTCCTACAATGAGCAGTTCTTC
abundance: few; v_gene: TRBV6-4; j_gene: TRBJ2-2; d_gene: -; CDR3aa: CASSEGFFTGELFF; CDR3nt: TGTGCCAGCAGTGAGGGGTTTTTCACCGGGGAGCTGTTTTTT
abundance: many; v_gene: TRBV7-6; j_gene: TRBJ2-7; d_gene: -; CDR3aa: CASSLGSVYSYEQYF; CDR3nt: TGTGCCAGCAGCTTAGGCTCAGTCTACTCCTACGAGCAGTACTTC
abundance: few; v_gene: TRBV10-3; j_gene: TRBJ1-5; d_gene: -; CDR3aa: CAISEGVSNQPQHF; CDR3nt: TGTGCCATCAGTGAGGGGGTCTCTAATCAGCCCCAGCATTTT
abundance: few; v_gene: TRBV28; j_gene: TRBJ1-1; d_gene: TRBD1; CDR3aa: CASSLGQGYTEAFF; CDR3nt: TGTGCCAGCAGTTTGGGACAGGGCTACACTGAAGCTTTCTTT
abundance: many; v_gene: TRBV6-1; j_gene: TRBJ1-2; d_gene: -; CDR3aa: CASCVFEGYGYTF; CDR3nt: TGTGCCAGCTGTGTGTTTGAGGGCTATGGCTACACCTTC
abundance: many; v_gene: TRBV24-1; j_gene: TRBJ2-3; d_gene: -; CDR3aa: CATSFEDTQYF; CDR3nt: TGTGCCACCTCCTTTGAGGATACGCAGTATTTT
abundance: few; v_gene: TRBV27; j_gene: TRBJ2-7; d_gene: -; CDR3aa: CASKKGRGSYEQYF; CDR3nt: TGTGCCAGCAAAAAGGGACGGGGAAGCTACGAGCAGTACTTC